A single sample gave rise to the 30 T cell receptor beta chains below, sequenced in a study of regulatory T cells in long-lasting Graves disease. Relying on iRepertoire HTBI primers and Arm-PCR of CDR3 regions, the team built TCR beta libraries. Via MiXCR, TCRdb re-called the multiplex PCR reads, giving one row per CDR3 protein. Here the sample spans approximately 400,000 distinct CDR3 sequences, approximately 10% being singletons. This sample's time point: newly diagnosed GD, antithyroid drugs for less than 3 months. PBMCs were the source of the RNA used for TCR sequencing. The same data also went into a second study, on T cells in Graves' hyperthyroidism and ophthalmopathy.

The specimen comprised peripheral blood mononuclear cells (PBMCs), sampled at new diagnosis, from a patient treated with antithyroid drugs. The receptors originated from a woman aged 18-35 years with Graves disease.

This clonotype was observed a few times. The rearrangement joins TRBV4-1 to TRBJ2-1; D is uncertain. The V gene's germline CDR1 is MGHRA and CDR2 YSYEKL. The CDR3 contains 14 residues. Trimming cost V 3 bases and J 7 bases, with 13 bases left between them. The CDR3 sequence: CASSQTGLTNEQFF. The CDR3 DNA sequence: TGCGCCAGCAGCCAGACGGGCCTCACGAATGAGCAGTTCTTC.

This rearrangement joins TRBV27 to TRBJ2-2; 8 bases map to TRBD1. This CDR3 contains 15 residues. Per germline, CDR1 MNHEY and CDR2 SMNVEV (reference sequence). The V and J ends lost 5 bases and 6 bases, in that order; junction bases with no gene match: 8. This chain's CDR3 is CASSTRQGPSGELFF. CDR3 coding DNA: TGTGCCAGCAGTACTAGACAGGGGCCGTCCGGGGAGCTGTTTTTT.

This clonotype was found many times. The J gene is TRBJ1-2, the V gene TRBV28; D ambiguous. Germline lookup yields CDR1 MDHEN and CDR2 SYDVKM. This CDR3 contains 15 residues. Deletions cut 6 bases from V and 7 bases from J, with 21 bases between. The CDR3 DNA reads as TGTGCCAGCAGCTTGGGCGCCCTCCAAGGTGCTGGCTACACCTTC. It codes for CASSLGALQGAGYTF.

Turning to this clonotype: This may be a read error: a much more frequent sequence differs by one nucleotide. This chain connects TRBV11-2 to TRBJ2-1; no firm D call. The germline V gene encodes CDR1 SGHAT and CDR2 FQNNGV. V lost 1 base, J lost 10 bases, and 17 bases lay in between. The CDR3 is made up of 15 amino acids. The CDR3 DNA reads TGTGCCAGCAGCTTAGGAACCTCTACTGCCTACGAGCAGTTCTTC. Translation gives CASSLGTSTAYEQFF.

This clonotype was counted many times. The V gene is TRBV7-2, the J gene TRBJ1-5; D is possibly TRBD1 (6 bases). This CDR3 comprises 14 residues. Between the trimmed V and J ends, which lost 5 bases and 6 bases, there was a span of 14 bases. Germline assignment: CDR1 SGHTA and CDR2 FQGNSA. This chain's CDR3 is CASSRTAGVQPQHF. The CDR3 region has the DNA TGTGCCAGCAGCCGTACGGCAGGGGTTCAGCCCCAGCATTTT.

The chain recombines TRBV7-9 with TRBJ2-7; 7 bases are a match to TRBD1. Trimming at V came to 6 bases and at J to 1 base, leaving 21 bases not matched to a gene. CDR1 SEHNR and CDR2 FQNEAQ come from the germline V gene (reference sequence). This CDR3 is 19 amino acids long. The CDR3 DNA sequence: TGTGCCAGCAGTTCCCTACCACCCCGGACAGGCTTGCATTCCTACGAGCAGTACTTC. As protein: CASSSLPPRTGLHSYEQYF.

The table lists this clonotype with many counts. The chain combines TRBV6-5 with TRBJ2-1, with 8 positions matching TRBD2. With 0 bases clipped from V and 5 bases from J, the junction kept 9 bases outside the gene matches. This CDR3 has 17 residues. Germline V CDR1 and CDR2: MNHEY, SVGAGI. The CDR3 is CASSYSKSAGGDNEQFF. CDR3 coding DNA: TGTGCCAGCAGTTACTCGAAATCTGCGGGGGGTGACAATGAGCAGTTCTTC.

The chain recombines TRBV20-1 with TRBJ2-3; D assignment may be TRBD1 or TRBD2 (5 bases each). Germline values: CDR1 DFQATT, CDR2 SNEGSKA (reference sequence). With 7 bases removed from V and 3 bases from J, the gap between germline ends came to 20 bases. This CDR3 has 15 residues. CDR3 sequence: CSVKRVSGRTDTQYF. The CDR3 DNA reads TGCAGTGTAAAGAGGGTGTCAGGGAGAACAGATACGCAGTATTTT.

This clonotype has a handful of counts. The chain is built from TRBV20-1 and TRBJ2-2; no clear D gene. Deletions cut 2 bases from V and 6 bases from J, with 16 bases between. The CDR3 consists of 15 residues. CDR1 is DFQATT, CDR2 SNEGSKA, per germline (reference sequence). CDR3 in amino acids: CSARPGGLASGELFF. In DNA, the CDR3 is TGCAGTGCTAGACCTGGCGGTCTTGCGTCCGGGGAGCTGTTTTTT.

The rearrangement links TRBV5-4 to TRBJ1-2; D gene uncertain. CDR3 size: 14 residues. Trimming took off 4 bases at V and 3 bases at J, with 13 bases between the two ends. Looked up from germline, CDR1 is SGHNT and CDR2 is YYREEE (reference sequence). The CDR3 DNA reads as TGTGCCAGCAGCCCGGTCAGGTGGGACTATGGCTACACCTTC. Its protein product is CASSPVRWDYGYTF.

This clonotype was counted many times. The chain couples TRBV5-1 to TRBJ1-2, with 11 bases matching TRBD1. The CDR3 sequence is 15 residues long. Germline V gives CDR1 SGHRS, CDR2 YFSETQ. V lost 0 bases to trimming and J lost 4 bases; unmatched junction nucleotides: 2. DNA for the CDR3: TGCGCCAGCAGCTTGGAGGGACAGGGGGGCTATGGCTACACCTTC. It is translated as CASSLEGQGGYGYTF.

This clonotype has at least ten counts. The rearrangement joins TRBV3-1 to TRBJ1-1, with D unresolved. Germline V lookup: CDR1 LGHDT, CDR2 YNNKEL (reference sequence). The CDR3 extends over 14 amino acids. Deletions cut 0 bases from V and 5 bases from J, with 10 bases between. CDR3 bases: TGTGCCAGCAGCCAAGAACAACTGGGGACTGAAGCTTTCTTT. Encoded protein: CASSQEQLGTEAFF.

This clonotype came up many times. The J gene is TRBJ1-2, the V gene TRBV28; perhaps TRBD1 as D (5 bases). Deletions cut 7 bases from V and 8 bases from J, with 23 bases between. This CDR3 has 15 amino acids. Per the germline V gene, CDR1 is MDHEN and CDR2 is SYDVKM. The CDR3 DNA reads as TGTGCCAGCACCATTCACCCGCCGGGCCGGACAGGCTACACCTTC. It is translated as CASTIHPPGRTGYTF.

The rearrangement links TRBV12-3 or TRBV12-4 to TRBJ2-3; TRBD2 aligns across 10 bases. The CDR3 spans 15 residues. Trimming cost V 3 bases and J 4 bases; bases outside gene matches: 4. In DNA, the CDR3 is TGTGCCAGCAGTTTCTTAGGGACTAGCGCAGATACGCAGTATTTT. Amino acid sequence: CASSFLGTSADTQYF.

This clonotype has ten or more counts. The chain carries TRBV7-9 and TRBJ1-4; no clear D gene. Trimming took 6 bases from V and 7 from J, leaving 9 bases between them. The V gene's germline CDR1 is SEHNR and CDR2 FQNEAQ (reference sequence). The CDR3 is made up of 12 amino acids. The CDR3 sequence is CASSWGFEKLFF. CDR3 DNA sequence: TGTGCCAGCAGTTGGGGATTTGAAAAACTGTTTTTT.

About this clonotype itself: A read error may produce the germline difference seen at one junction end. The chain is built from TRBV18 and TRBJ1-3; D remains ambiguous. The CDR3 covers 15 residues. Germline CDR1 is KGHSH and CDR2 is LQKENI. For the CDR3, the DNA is TGTGCCTGCTCAGATGTACTCATTTCTGGAAACACCATATATTTT. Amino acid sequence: CACSDVLISGNTIYF.

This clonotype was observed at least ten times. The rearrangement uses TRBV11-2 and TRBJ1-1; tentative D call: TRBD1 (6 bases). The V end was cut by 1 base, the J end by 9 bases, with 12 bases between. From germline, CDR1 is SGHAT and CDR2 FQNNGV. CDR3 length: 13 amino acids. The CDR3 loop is CASSLGGGQKAFF. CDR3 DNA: TGTGCCAGCAGCTTAGGCGGGGGGCAAAAAGCTTTCTTT.

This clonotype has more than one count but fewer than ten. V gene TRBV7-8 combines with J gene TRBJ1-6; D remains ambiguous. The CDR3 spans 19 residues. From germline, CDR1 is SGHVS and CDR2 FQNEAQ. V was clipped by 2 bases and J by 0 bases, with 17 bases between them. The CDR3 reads CASSLRNLGYSSYNSPLHF. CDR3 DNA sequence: TGTGCCAGCAGCTTAAGAAATCTGGGCTATAGCTCCTATAATTCACCCCTCCACTTT.

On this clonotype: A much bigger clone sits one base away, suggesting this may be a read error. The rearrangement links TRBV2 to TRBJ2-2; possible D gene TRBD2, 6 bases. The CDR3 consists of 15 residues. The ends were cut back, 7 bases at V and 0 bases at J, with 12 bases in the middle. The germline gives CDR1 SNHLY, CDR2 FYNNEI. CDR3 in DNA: TGTGCCAGCACCGCGGGACGGTCGAACACCGGGGAGCTGTTTTTT. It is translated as CASTAGRSNTGELFF.

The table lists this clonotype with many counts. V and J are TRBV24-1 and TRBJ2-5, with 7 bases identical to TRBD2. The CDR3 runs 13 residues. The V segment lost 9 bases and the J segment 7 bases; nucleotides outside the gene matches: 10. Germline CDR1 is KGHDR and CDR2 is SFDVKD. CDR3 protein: CATEEPLARTQYF. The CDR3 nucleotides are TGTGCCACCGAAGAACCACTAGCGAGGACCCAGTACTTC.

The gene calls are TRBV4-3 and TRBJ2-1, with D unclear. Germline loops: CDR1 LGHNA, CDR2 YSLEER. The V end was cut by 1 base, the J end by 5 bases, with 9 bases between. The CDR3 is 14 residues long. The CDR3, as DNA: TGCGCCAGCAGCCAAGGCTGGGCGGACAATGAGCAGTTCTTC. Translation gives CASSQGWADNEQFF.

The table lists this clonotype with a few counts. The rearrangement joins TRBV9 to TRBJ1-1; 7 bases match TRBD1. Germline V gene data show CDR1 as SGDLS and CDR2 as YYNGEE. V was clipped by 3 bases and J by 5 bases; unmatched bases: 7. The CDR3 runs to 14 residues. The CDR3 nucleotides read TGTGCCAGCAGCGGGCCGACAGGGATGACTGAAGCTTTCTTT. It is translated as CASSGPTGMTEAFF. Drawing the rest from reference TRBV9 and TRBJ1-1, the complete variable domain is DSGVTQTPKHLITATGQRVTLRCSPRSGDLSVYWYQQSLDQGLQFLIQYYNGEERAKGNILERFSAQQFPDLHSELNLSSLELGDSALYFCASSGPTGMTEAFFGQGTRLTVV.

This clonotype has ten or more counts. Written as DNA, the CDR3 is TGCAGTGCTAGGAGGGTCCTCGGGAGCAATCAGCCCCAGCATTTT. Residues: CSARRVLGSNQPQHF. This chain joins TRBV20-1 and TRBJ1-5; the D is unclear. Germline assignment: CDR1 DFQATT and CDR2 SNEGSKA (reference sequence). The CDR3 extends over 15 amino acids. V lost 3 bases, J lost 1 base, and 13 bases lay in between.

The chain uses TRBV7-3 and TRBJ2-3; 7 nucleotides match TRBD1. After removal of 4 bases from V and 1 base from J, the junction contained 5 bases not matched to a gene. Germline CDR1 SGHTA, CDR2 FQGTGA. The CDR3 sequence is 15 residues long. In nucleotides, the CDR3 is TGTGCCAGCAGCTCGAGGGGGCGTCGCACAGATACGCAGTATTTT. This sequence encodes CASSSRGRRTDTQYF. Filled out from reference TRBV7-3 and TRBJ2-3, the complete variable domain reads GAGVSQTPSNKVTEKGKYVELRCDPISGHTALYWYRQSLGQGPEFLIYFQGTGAADDSGLPNDRFFAVRPEGSVSTLKIQRTERGDSAVYLCASSSRGRRTDTQYFGPGTRLTVL.

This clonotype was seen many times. The CDR3: CATAGQVEQYF. CDR3 DNA: TGTGCCACCGCCGGACAGGTCGAGCAGTACTTC. The chain recombines TRBV10-3 with TRBJ2-7, with 7 bases matching TRBD1. The trim removed 10 bases at V and 6 bases at J, leaving 6 bases unmatched. Germline V CDR1 and CDR2: ENHRY, SYGVKD. This CDR3 spans 11 amino acids.

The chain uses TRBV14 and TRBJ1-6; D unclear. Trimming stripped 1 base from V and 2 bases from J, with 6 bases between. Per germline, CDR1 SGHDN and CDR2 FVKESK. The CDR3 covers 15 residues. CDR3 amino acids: CASSQGPAYNSPLHF. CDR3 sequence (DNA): TGTGCCAGCAGCCAAGGGCCAGCCTATAATTCACCCCTCCACTTT.

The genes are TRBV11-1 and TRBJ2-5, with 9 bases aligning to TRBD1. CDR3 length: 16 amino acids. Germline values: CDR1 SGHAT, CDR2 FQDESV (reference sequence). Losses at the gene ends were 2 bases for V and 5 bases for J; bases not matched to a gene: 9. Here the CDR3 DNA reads TGTGCCAGCAGCTTACTGGACAGGGGACTGGGGGAGACCCAGTACTTC. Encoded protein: CASSLLDRGLGETQYF.

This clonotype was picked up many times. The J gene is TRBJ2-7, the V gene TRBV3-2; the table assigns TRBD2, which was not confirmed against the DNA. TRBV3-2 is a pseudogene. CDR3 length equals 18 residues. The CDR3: CASSQVLSRSGQAYEQYF. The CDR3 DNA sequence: TGTGCCAGCAGCCAAGTTCTCAGCCGTAGCGGGCAGGCCTACGAGCAGTACTTC.

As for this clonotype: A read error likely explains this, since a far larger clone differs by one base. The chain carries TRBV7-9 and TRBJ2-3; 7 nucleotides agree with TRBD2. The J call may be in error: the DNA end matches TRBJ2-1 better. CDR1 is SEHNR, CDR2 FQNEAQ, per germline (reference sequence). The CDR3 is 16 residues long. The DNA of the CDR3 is TGTGCCAGCAGCTTAACGGGGCAAAGCGGGGACGATGAGCAGTTCTTC. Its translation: CASSLTGQSGDDEQFF.

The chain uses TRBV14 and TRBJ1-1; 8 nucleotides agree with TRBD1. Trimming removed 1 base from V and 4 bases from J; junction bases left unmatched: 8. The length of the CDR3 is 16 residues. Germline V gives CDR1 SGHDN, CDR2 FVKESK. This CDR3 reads CASSQGGTGLRTEAFF. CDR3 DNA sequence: TGTGCCAGCAGCCAAGGTGGGACAGGCCTGCGCACTGAAGCTTTCTTT.